This T cell receptor beta chain appears in the sequencing data of a study of T-cell reconstitution after alpha-beta-depleted transplantation in children. TCRbeta library preparation incorporated unique molecular identifiers. A single record per CDR3 protein comes from TCRdb applying MiXCR to the PCR reads. The repertoire holds some 840,000 distinct CDR3 sequences, with 16% as singletons. General study findings and limits: Day-60 TCRbeta diversity that was high in some patients was derived from surviving recipient T cells and thymic progenitors. T-cell counts and diversity at one year following transplant were attributed mainly to newly produced T cells. Approximately two months post-transplant, alpha-beta T cells reportedly originated from several hundred expanded graft clones.

The CDR3 contains 16 residues. Germline V gene data show CDR1 as SGHRS and CDR2 as YFSETQ. V lost 4 bases, J lost 8 bases, and 25 bases lay in between. Regarding this clonotype: The antigen is undetermined.

The source was PBMCs, mostly from graft donor cells, collected 360 days after TCRalphabeta/CD19-depleted stem cell transplant. The gene calls are TRBV5-1 and TRBJ2-7; the D gene is possibly TRBD1 (6 bases). This clonotype was obtained from a male patient aged 5 to 17 who had a stem cell transplant for acute lymphoblastic leukemia, so the T cells may come from the graft donor. CDR3: CASSPNPPGQLTKQYF. CDR3 nucleotide sequence: TGCGCCAGCAGCCCCAACCCACCGGGACAACTTACGAAGCAGTACTTC.